Listed below are T cell receptor beta chains from one sample, sequenced in a study of T cells in localized non-small cell lung cancer. Clones were read by immunoSEQ multiplex PCR, and TCRdb kept only the in-frame ones, dropping some. Among some 22,000 clones listed, about four fifths were seen once. Sequences were derived from peripheral blood, sampled before any cancer treatment. These receptors were collected from a man between 40 and 70 years old with stage I lung adenocarcinoma. The CDR3 runs from the conserved cysteine through the conserved F or W. The D gene is left open where the match is weak. Clone size is given for some rows only: seen once, a few or many times, or a class if the clone is expanded.

TRBD2,TRBV5-1,16,TRBJ2-2,few,CASSQSGGAGTGELFF,TGCGCCAGCAGCCAGAGCGGGGGGGCTGGCACCGGGGAGCTGTTTTTT
NA,TRBV25-1,13,TRBJ2-7,NA,CASSRDFAYEQYF,TGTGCCAGCAGCCGGGACTTTGCCTACGAGCAGTACTTC
TRBD2,TRBV6-6,14,TRBJ2-7,NA,CASSDKAGVYEQYF,TGTGCCAGCAGTGACAAAGCGGGAGTGTACGAGCAGTACTTC
NA,TRBV28,12,TRBJ2-5,NA,CASSPPTLTQYF,TGTGCCAGCAGTCCCCCCACCCTGACCCAGTACTTC
NA,TRBV28,16,TRBJ1-6,NA,CASRSPGPLYGSPLHF,TGTGCCAGCAGGTCCCCGGGACCTCTTTATGGCTCACCCCTCCACTTT
NA,TRBV11-3,13,TRBJ1-1,NA,CASSFSQNTEAFF,TGTGCCAGCAGCTTTAGCCAGAACACTGAAGCTTTCTTT
NA,TRBV27,13,TRBJ2-7,NA,CASSRPGPLEQYF,TGTGCCAGCAGTCGACCCGGGCCCCTCGAGCAGTACTTC
NA,TRBV4-3,16,TRBJ2-3,NA,CASSQDGVGMTDTQYF,TGCGCCAGCAGCCAAGATGGGGTTGGTATGACAGATACGCAGTATTTT
TRBD1,TRBV19,16,TRBJ2-5,NA,CASGHRGQAGEGTQYF,TGTGCCAGTGGACATAGGGGACAGGCGGGTGAGGGGACCCAGTACTTC
NA,TRBV11-2,14,TRBJ1-1,NA,CASSLIQGFTEAFF,TGTGCCAGCAGCTTAATACAGGGTTTTACTGAAGCTTTCTTT
TRBD2,TRBV7-8,15,TRBJ2-7,NA,CASSARGEYRSGQYF,TGTGCCAGCAGCGCCCGGGGGGAATACCGGTCTGGGCAGTACTTC
NA,TRBV28,17,TRBJ1-2,NA,CASSPQRGDGLGYGYTF,TGTGCCAGCAGCCCCCAACGAGGGGATGGGCTGGGGTATGGCTACACCTTC